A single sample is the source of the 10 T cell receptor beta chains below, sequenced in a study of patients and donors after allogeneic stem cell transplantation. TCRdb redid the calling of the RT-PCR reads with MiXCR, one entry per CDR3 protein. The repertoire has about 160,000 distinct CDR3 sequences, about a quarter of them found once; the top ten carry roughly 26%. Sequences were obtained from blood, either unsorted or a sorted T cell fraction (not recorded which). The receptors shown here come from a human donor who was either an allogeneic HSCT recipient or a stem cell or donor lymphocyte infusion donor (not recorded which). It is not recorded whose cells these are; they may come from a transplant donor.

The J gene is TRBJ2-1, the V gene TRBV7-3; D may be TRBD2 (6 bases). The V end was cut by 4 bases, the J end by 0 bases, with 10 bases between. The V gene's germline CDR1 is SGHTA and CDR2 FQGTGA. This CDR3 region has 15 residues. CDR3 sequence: CASSSLASSYNEQFF. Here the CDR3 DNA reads TGTGCCAGCAGCTCTCTAGCGAGCTCCTACAATGAGCAGTTCTTC.

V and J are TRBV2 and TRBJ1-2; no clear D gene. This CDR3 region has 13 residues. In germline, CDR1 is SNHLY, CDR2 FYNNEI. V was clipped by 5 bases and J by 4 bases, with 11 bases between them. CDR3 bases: TGTGCCAGCAGTCTGGAGGGAGTCTATGGCTACACCTTC. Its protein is CASSLEGVYGYTF. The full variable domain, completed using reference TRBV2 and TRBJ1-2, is EPEVTQTPSHQVTQMGQEVILRCVPISNHLYFYWYRQILGQKVEFLVSFYNNEISEKSEIFDDQFSVERPDGSNFTLKIRSTKLEDSAMYFCASSLEGVYGYTFGSGTRLTVV.

The CDR3 reads CASTPVVSGNTIYF. CDR3 nucleotide sequence: TGTGCCAGCACCCCCGTCGTCTCTGGAAACACCATATATTTT. The rearrangement joins TRBV12-3 or TRBV12-4 to TRBJ1-3; D remains unclear. Trimming stripped 7 bases from V and 0 bases from J, with 10 bases between. This CDR3 region has 14 residues.

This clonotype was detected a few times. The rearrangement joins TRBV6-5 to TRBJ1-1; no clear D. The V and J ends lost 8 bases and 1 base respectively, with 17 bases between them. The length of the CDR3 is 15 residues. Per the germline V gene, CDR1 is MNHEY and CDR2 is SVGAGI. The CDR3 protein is CASFSRYLGNTEAFF. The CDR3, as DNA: TGTGCCAGCTTCTCGCGGTATTTGGGGAACACTGAAGCTTTCTTT.

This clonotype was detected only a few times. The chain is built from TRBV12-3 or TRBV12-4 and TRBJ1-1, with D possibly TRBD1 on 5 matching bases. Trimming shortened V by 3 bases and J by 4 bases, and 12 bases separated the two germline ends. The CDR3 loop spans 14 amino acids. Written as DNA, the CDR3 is TGTGCCAGCAGTTTGGTTTGGGGGGGCACTGAAGCTTTCTTT. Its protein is CASSLVWGGTEAFF.

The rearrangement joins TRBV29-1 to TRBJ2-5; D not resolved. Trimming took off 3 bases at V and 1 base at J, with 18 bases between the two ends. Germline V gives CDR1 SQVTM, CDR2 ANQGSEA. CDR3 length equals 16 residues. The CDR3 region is CSVEAGELLPQETQYF. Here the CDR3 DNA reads TGCAGCGTTGAGGCTGGAGAGCTCTTGCCCCAAGAGACCCAGTACTTC.

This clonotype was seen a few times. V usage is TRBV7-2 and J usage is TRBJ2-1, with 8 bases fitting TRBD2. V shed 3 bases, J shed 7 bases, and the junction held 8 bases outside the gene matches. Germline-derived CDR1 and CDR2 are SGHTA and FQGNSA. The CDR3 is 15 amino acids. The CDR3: CASSFSSPGGNEQFF. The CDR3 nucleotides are TGTGCCAGCAGCTTCTCCTCGCCGGGGGGGAATGAGCAGTTCTTC.

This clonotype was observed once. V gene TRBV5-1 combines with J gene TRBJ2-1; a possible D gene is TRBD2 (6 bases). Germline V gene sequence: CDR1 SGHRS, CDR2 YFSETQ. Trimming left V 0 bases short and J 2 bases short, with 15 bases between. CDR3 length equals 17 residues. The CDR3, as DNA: TGCGCCAGCAGCTTGGTGTTTGGCCTAGCGACCTACAATGAGCAGTTCTTC. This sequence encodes CASSLVFGLATYNEQFF.

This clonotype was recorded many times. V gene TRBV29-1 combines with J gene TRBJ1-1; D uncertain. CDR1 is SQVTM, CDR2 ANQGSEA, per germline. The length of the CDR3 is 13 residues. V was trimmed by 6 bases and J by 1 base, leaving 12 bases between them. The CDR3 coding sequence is TGCAGCGTCGCTGGGTGGGAGAACACTGAAGCTTTCTTT. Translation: CSVAGWENTEAFF. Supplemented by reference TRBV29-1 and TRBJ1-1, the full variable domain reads SAVISQKPSRDICQRGTSLTIQCQVDSQVTMMFWYRQQPGQSLTLIATANQGSEATYESGFVIDKFPISRPNLTFSTLTVSNMSPEDSSIYLCSVAGWENTEAFFGQGTRLTVV.

CDR3 amino acids: CASSLPGSTEAFF. CDR3 DNA: TGTGCCAGCAGCTTGCCAGGGAGCACTGAAGCTTTCTTT. The chain links TRBV5-5 to TRBJ1-1; D possibly corresponds to TRBD1 (5 bases). V was trimmed by 1 base and J by 4 bases, leaving 8 bases between them. The CDR3 contains 13 residues. CDR1 and CDR2 (germline): SGHKS, YYEKEE (reference sequence).